This T cell receptor beta chain was found in a study of CXCR3-negative and CXCR3-positive naive CD8 T cells. Whole-study findings and limits: Naive cells that were CXCR3-positive had more hydrophobic TRB CDR3s (compared with CXCR3-negative naive cells).

The CDR3 totals 14 residues. Notes on this clonotype: What it recognizes is unknown.

TRB cDNA was prepared as libraries by UMI-labeled 5' RACE. TCRdb reprocessed the 5' RACE reads and keeps a single row for each CDR3 protein, giving no DNA. The sample data list roughly 120,000 distinct CDR3 sequences. The sequencing sample was made of naive CXCR3+ CD8+ T cells from blood. Sample subset: CD45RO-CCR7+CD27+CD95- naive CD8+ T cells expressing CXCR3 (TNR3+). This sequence joins TRBV12-3 or TRBV12-4 and TRBJ2-7; TCRdb selects TRBD1, and the lack of DNA leaves this call unchecked. The sequence derives from a human donor in good health. Some clones in this sample may be carry-over from other donors' samples. The CDR3 sequence is CASTRGQTTYEQYF.